This record concerns one TCR beta chain sequence. Its matching antigen is unknown. The sample comes from a study of shared clonotypes between healthy human individuals. Study-wide results and caveats: Shared across a few donors were roughly 5% of the naive CD4 clonotypes. Memory subsets generally showed lower estimated richness than naive subsets.

At deep level, the assay was performed. Original analysis: Filtering differed for immunoSEQ, which gave only junction sequences without quality scores. Profiled with immunoSEQ multiplex PCR; TCRdb holds only in-frame clones, not every one. The DNA was the basis for D and trimming; V, J and clone size are from that table. The table has under 2,500,000 clones, 90% to 96% seen once. Germline loops: CDR1 MDHEN, CDR2 SYDVKM. The V gene lost 10 bases and the J gene lost 1 base, with 16 bases spanning the gap. CDR3 length: 14 amino acids. The clonotype comes from a man between 18 and 29 years old in good health. The sequenced sample consisted of naive CD4+ T cells sorted from blood. The subset was: CD45RA+ positively selected. This chain connects TRBV28 to TRBJ1-1, with D tentatively TRBD1 (5 bases). CDR3: CATYGGMGNTEAFF. CDR3 DNA sequence: TGTGCCACCTATGGGGGTATGGGGAACACTGAAGCTTTCTTT.